Following are 24 T cell receptor beta chains from one sample sequenced in a study. TCRdb recomputed calls from the RT-PCR reads with MiXCR, one row per CDR3 protein. This table has hundreds of thousands of distinct CDR3 sequences, approximately 15% appearing once. Sample: memory CD4+ T cells from blood. The receptor set was obtained from a female donor in good health, serving as a healthy control.

This clonotype has at least ten counts. The chain uses TRBV20-1 and TRBJ2-7, with TRBD2 matching 13 bases. This CDR3 comprises 14 residues. The junction had 3 bases not matched to a gene; V was cut back by 3 bases and J by 4 bases. Germline values: CDR1 DFQATT, CDR2 SNEGSKA (reference sequence). CDR3 DNA sequence: TGCAGTGCTAGCCGGACTAGCGGGAGATACGAGCAGTACTTC. Translation: CSASRTSGRYEQYF.

The V gene is TRBV27, the J gene TRBJ2-5; D is possibly TRBD1 or TRBD2 (6 bases each). This CDR3 comprises 15 residues. Per the germline V gene, CDR1 is MNHEY and CDR2 is SMNVEV (reference sequence). Trimming shortened V by 1 base and J by 5 bases, and 14 bases separated the two germline ends. The CDR3 sequence: CASSLFVGGLETQYF. CDR3 in DNA: TGTGCCAGCAGTTTATTCGTAGGGGGGCTTGAGACCCAGTACTTC.

The gene calls are TRBV7-2 and TRBJ2-1, with 11 positions matching TRBD1. Germline values: CDR1 SGHTA, CDR2 FQGNSA. The CDR3 extends over 19 amino acids. V lost 0 bases to trimming and J lost 7 bases; unmatched junction nucleotides: 14. The CDR3 DNA reads TGTGCCAGCAGCTTAGCGTACGGACTTGGACAGGGGGCTGTAAATGAGCAGTTCTTC. Residues: CASSLAYGLGQGAVNEQFF.

On this clonotype itself: It may be a read error: a sequence one base away is much more abundant. The CDR3 coding sequence is TGTGCCAGCAGCCCCTTGGCCAGGGGAAACTATGGCTACACCTTC. It codes for CASSPLARGNYGYTF. This chain uses TRBV6-5 with TRBJ1-2; D might be TRBD1 (6 bases). Germline V lookup: CDR1 MNHEY, CDR2 SVGAGI. With 6 bases removed from V and 2 bases from J, the gap between germline ends came to 16 bases. CDR3 length: 15 amino acids.

This clonotype was counted at least ten times. The chain employs TRBV12-3 or TRBV12-4 and TRBJ2-1, with 11 bases matching TRBD2. The junction had 2 bases not matched to a gene; V was cut back by 6 bases and J by 1 base. This CDR3 is 15 amino acids long. The CDR3 region has the DNA TGTGCCAGCAGCACTAGCGGGAGATCCTACAATGAGCAGTTCTTC. This translates into CASSTSGRSYNEQFF.

The chain recombines TRBV12-3 or TRBV12-4 with TRBJ2-2; D unresolved. The CDR3 has 10 residues. V gave up 1 base and J gave up 9 bases, with 0 bases separating them. CDR3 in amino acids: CASSLGELFF. The CDR3 coding sequence is TGTGCCAGCAGTTTAGGGGAGCTGTTTTTT.

The chain links TRBV18 to TRBJ1-3; no firm D call. V lost 3 bases and J 2 bases, leaving 11 bases between the germline ends. Germline loops: CDR1 KGHSH, CDR2 LQKENI. The CDR3 loop spans 15 amino acids. The CDR3 sequence: CASSPAVYTGNTIYF. CDR3 in DNA: TGTGCCAGCTCACCGGCTGTTTATACTGGAAACACCATATATTTT.

The V call is TRBV7-2, the J call TRBJ1-5, with D unclear. Germline V gives CDR1 SGHTA, CDR2 FQGNSA. The ends were cut back, 2 bases at V and 0 bases at J, with 5 bases in the middle. This CDR3 contains 14 residues. CDR3 residues: CASSLQVSNQPQHF. Here the CDR3 DNA reads TGTGCCAGCAGCTTACAGGTTAGCAATCAGCCCCAGCATTTT. The variable domain in full, completed from reference TRBV7-2 and TRBJ1-5, reads GAGVSQSPSNKVTEKGKDVELRCDPISGHTALYWYRQSLGQGLEFLIYFQGNSAPDKSGLPSDRFSAERTGGSVSTLTIQRTQQEDSAVYLCASSLQVSNQPQHFGDGTRLSIL.

This clonotype was counted a few times. J is TRBJ2-5 and V is TRBV20-1, with 11 bases that match TRBD2. Germline V gene data show CDR1 as DFQATT and CDR2 as SNEGSKA (reference sequence). The CDR3 is made up of 13 amino acids. V dropped 4 bases and J dropped 4; count of bases not matched to a gene: 2. CDR3 sequence reads: CSAIAGGLETQYF. CDR3 nucleotide sequence: TGCAGTGCTATAGCGGGGGGGCTAGAGACCCAGTACTTC.

This clonotype has only a few counts. CDR3 region: CASSAGTGGGRLFF. The CDR3 DNA is TGTGCCAGCAGTGCCGGGACAGGGGGCGGAAGGCTGTTTTTT. This sequence joins TRBV2 and TRBJ1-4, with 12 bases that match TRBD1. The V gene's germline CDR1 is SNHLY and CDR2 FYNNEI. The CDR3 totals 14 residues. With 4 bases clipped from V and 14 bases from J, the junction kept 8 bases outside the gene matches.

In this sample, this clonotype turned up many times. CDR3 nucleotides: TGTGCCAGCAGCCCGGGGGATACGCAGTATTTT. As protein: CASSPGDTQYF. The genes are TRBV6-6 and TRBJ2-3; D is possibly TRBD2 (5 bases). CDR1 is MNHNY and CDR2 is SVGAGI in the germline V gene (reference sequence). Trimming took off 6 bases at V and 6 bases at J, with 7 bases between the two ends. This CDR3 has 11 amino acids.

The chain joins TRBV20-1 to TRBJ1-2; 10 bases agree with TRBD1. Germline V gene sequence: CDR1 DFQATT, CDR2 SNEGSKA (reference sequence). Unmatched junction bases numbered 10, after V lost 3 bases and J lost 6 bases. This CDR3 comprises 15 residues. The CDR3 DNA sequence: TGCAGTGCTAGCCTCACGGGACAGGGGACAAATGGCTACACCTTC. Protein sequence: CSASLTGQGTNGYTF.

This clonotype appeared many times. The genes are TRBV6-5 and TRBJ1-5, with 9 bases lining up with TRBD1. CDR1 and CDR2 (germline): MNHEY, SVGAGI. The CDR3 is 13 amino acids. Trimming took 5 bases from V and 7 from J; bases not matched to a gene: 3. CDR3 sequence reads: CASSPDRGQPQHF. In DNA, the CDR3 is TGTGCCAGCAGTCCGGACAGGGGACAGCCCCAGCATTTT.

The gene calls are TRBV7-2 and TRBJ1-1, with D perhaps TRBD1 (5 bases). Germline-derived CDR1 and CDR2 are SGHTA and FQGNSA. The ends were cut back, 1 base at V and 4 bases at J, with 10 bases in the middle. This CDR3 has 14 residues. In DNA, the CDR3 is TGTGCCAGCAGCTTAGGACAGACAGTCACTGAAGCTTTCTTT. This encodes CASSLGQTVTEAFF.

CDR3 amino acids: CASSLFPATGELFF. The CDR3, as DNA: TGCGCCAGCAGCTTGTTCCCAGCCACGGGGGAGCTGTTTTTT. The J gene is TRBJ2-2, the V gene TRBV5-1; D ambiguous. This CDR3 has 14 amino acids. CDR1 is SGHRS and CDR2 is YFSETQ in the germline V gene. The V gene lost 1 base and the J gene lost 8 bases, with 12 bases spanning the gap.

The sample holds many counts of this clonotype. This chain connects TRBV18 to TRBJ2-7, with 9 bases aligning to TRBD1. V was clipped by 2 bases and J by 2 bases; unmatched bases: 7. CDR3 length: 16 amino acids. Germline loops: CDR1 KGHSH, CDR2 LQKENI. CDR3 in amino acids: CASSPDPGQGPYEQYF. The CDR3 nucleotides are TGTGCCAGCTCACCAGACCCGGGACAGGGCCCCTACGAGCAGTACTTC.

This chain uses TRBV20-1 with TRBJ2-7, with TRBD1 matching 9 bases. The length of the CDR3 is 14 residues. J gave up 1 base and V 3 bases, and 4 bases lay outside the gene matches. The germline CDR1 and CDR2 sequences are DFQATT and SNEGSKA (reference sequence). The CDR3 DNA reads as TGCAGTGCTAGTCAGGACAGGGGATCCTACGAGCAGTACTTC. It yields the protein CSASQDRGSYEQYF.

The V gene is TRBV9, the J gene TRBJ1-3; D is undetermined. CDR1 is SGDLS and CDR2 is YYNGEE in the germline V gene. The CDR3 is 13 amino acids. V was clipped by 2 bases and J by 3 bases, with 6 bases between them. The CDR3 region has the DNA TGTGCCAGCAGCGTCGCGGATGGAAACACCATATATTTT. It is translated as CASSVADGNTIYF.

This chain links TRBV4-1 with TRBJ1-1; D is ambiguous. V was shortened by 4 bases and J by 0 bases, with 9 bases between the two germline ends. The germline gives CDR1 MGHRA, CDR2 YSYEKL. This CDR3 comprises 14 residues. This CDR3 is CASSLRLLNTEAFF. The CDR3 bases are TGCGCCAGCAGCCTCCGGTTACTGAACACTGAAGCTTTCTTT.

The sample holds a few counts of this clonotype. The chain couples TRBV18 to TRBJ2-3; D is uncertain. V was clipped by 4 bases and J by 0 bases, with 11 bases between them. The germline gives CDR1 KGHSH, CDR2 LQKENI. This CDR3 is built from 15 residues. The CDR3 loop reads CASSQLGSSTDTQYF. In DNA form, the CDR3 reads TGTGCCAGCTCACAGCTCGGTTCTAGCACAGATACGCAGTATTTT.

This clonotype was detected a few times. The chain links TRBV5-6 to TRBJ2-1; the match to TRBD1 covers 7 bases. Trimming removed 4 bases from V and 4 bases from J; junction bases left unmatched: 5. CDR3 size: 14 residues. The V gene's germline CDR1 is SGHDT and CDR2 YYEEEE. The chain's CDR3 is CASSVWDRYNEQFF. Written as DNA, the CDR3 is TGTGCCAGCAGCGTCTGGGACAGATACAATGAGCAGTTCTTC.

The chain carries TRBV12-3 or TRBV12-4 and TRBJ1-2, with a tentative D call TRBD1 (5 bases). CDR3 size: 13 residues. The V and J ends lost 0 bases and 13 bases respectively, with 15 bases between them. CDR3 sequence reads: CASSLAGPAGFTF. The CDR3 DNA sequence: TGTGCCAGCAGTTTAGCGGGGCCCGCCGGTTTCACCTTC.

This clonotype turned up a few times. The V and J genes are TRBV4-3 and TRBJ1-1; tentatively, D is TRBD1 (5 bases). Trimming removed 0 bases at V and 1 base at J, with 18 bases between. The germline V gene has CDR1 LGHNA and CDR2 YSLEER. The CDR3 runs to 18 residues. As DNA, the CDR3 is TGCGCCAGCAGCCAAGATCTGGTCGAGGTGAGGGGGAACACTGAAGCTTTCTTT. This codes for CASSQDLVEVRGNTEAFF.

This chain connects TRBV9 to TRBJ1-3, with D possibly being TRBD1 (6 bases). Germline V gene lookup returns CDR1 SGDLS and CDR2 YYNGEE. There are 15 residues in the CDR3. V lost 3 bases, J lost 6 bases, and 16 bases lay in between. Here the CDR3 DNA reads TGTGCCAGCAGCGCCAATCAGGGGAATAAAAACACCATATATTTT. Residues: CASSANQGNKNTIYF.